Listed here are 27 T cell receptor beta chains from one sample, sequenced in a study of blood T cell repertoires in COVID-19. This table comes from immunoSEQ multiplex PCR, and its TCRdb copy is limited to in-frame clones, with some not included. Counted here are roughly 250,000 clones, around 89% occurring once; the ten biggest clones make up just over 0.85%. The sequencing sample was made of PBMCs or T cells enriched from blood (not recorded which). These receptor sequences come from a man aged 45-60 years who had been exposed to COVID-19.

This clone turned up a few times. The V gene is TRBV28, the J gene TRBJ1-4; a possible D gene is TRBD1 (5 bases). Germline lookup yields CDR1 MDHEN and CDR2 SYDVKM. V shed 6 bases and J shed 4 bases, with 12 bases lying between them. CDR3 length: 14 amino acids. The DNA of the CDR3 is TGTGCCAGCAGCCGTGGGGGGGATAATGAAAAACTGTTTTTT. This gives the protein CASSRGGDNEKLFF. Full variable domain (missing parts from reference TRBV28 and TRBJ1-4): DVKVTQSSRYLVKRTGEKVFLECVQDMDHENMFWYRQDPGLGLRLIYFSYDVKMKEKGDIPEGYSVSREKKERFSLILESASTNQTSMYLCASSRGGDNEKLFFGSGTQLSVL.

This clone was counted a single time. V is TRBV5-1 and J is TRBJ2-1; tentatively, D is TRBD1 (6 bases). The CDR3 extends over 15 amino acids. V was shortened by 3 bases and J by 0 bases, with 10 bases between the two germline ends. The germline CDR1 and CDR2 sequences are SGHRS and YFSETQ. The CDR3 sequence is CASSSQGGSYNEQFF. Here the CDR3 DNA reads TGCGCCAGCAGCTCACAGGGCGGCTCCTACAATGAGCAGTTCTTC.

The V call is TRBV28, the J call TRBJ1-2; 9 nucleotides line up with TRBD1. The ends lost 5 bases at V and 8 bases at J; junction bases unmatched: 9. Looked up from germline, CDR1 is MDHEN and CDR2 is SYDVKM. The CDR3 consists of 14 residues. CDR3 region: CASSPPRDREGYTF. The DNA of the CDR3 is TGTGCCAGCAGTCCACCGAGGGACAGGGAAGGCTACACCTTC.

The genes are TRBV7-9 and TRBJ1-1; D is possibly TRBD1 (6 bases). The CDR3 is 15 amino acids. Trimming took off 4 bases at V and 5 bases at J, with 17 bases between the two ends. CDR1 SEHNR and CDR2 FQNEAQ come from the germline V gene (reference sequence). DNA for the CDR3: TGTGCCAGCAGCTCTTTAGGGGGTGCAGGGACTGAAGCTTTCTTT. Translating it yields CASSSLGGAGTEAFF.

This clone was recorded only once. J is TRBJ1-1 and V is TRBV27; a possible D gene is TRBD1 (6 bases). The CDR3 runs to 16 residues. Germline CDR1 is MNHEY and CDR2 is SMNVEV (reference sequence). V was pared by 5 bases and J by 0 bases, with 16 bases between. The CDR3 DNA reads as TGTGCCAGCAGTCAAGACAGGCTCCTCATGAACACTGAAGCTTTCTTT. Protein sequence: CASSQDRLLMNTEAFF.

The V and J genes are TRBV15 and TRBJ2-7, with D unresolved. Per the germline V gene, CDR1 is LNHNV and CDR2 is YYDKDF (reference sequence). The CDR3 sequence is 13 residues long. Between the trimmed V and J ends, which lost 0 bases and 5 bases, there was a span of 8 bases. As DNA, the CDR3 is TGTGCCACCAGCAGAGAACAGTCCCACGAGCAGTACTTC. Translated: CATSREQSHEQYF.

This clone was detected only once. The chain employs TRBV28 and TRBJ1-2; 10 positions agree with TRBD1. The V gene end was trimmed by 7 bases and the J gene end by 4 bases; junction bases not matched to a gene: 6. The CDR3 length is 14 residues. Looked up from germline, CDR1 is MDHEN and CDR2 is SYDVKM. In nucleotides, the CDR3 is TGTGCCAGCATTCACCGGGACAGGGGCTATGGCTACACCTTC. Translation gives CASIHRDRGYGYTF.

This rearrangement joins TRBV5-1 to TRBJ1-6; D is possibly TRBD1 (6 bases). V was clipped by 7 bases and J by 8 bases, with 13 bases between them. The CDR3 runs to 13 residues. Germline lookup yields CDR1 SGHRS and CDR2 YFSETQ. CDR3 nucleotides: TGCGCCAGCCGGGACATAGTGGATTCACCCCTCCACTTT. Protein product: CASRDIVDSPLHF.

The J gene is TRBJ2-1, the V gene TRBV5-4; 7 bases align to TRBD2. Germline V gives CDR1 SGHNT, CDR2 YYREEE (reference sequence). The CDR3 contains 13 residues. J lost 7 bases, V lost 7 bases, and 8 bases had no gene match. CDR3 coding DNA: TGTGCCAGCTTCCGACTAGCCTCAAATGAGCAGTTCTTC. Protein product: CASFRLASNEQFF.

About this clone: The same CDR3 also results from other DNA sequences found in this sample. Written as DNA, the CDR3 is TGTGCCAGCAGCGTAGTGGGAGACGGAACAGATACGCAGTATTTT. The encoded protein is CASSVVGDGTDTQYF. The V gene is TRBV9, the J gene TRBJ2-3, with a tentative D call TRBD2 (5 bases). CDR3 length: 15 residues. With 0 bases removed from V and 3 bases from J, the gap between germline ends came to 11 bases. Germline assignment: CDR1 SGDLS and CDR2 YYNGEE.

The chain couples TRBV11-3 to TRBJ2-5; 9 bases align to TRBD1. J was trimmed by 3 bases and V by 5 bases; bases with no gene match: 7. This CDR3 contains 15 residues. Germline V gene sequence: CDR1 SGHNT, CDR2 YENEEA. This CDR3 is CASSEGQGRKETQYF. CDR3 DNA: TGTGCCAGCAGCGAGGGACAGGGACGTAAAGAGACCCAGTACTTC.

The chain joins TRBV5-3 to TRBJ2-7; TRBD2 matches at 9 bases. TRBV5-3 is an ORF, and what it does is uncertain. Trimming cost V 1 base and J 5 bases; bases outside gene matches: 7. The CDR3 totals 15 residues. The CDR3 nucleotides are TGTGCCAGAAGCTTGATAGCGGGGGCGGGTGACGAGCAGTACTTC. Residues: CARSLIAGAGDEQYF.

The V gene is TRBV3-1 (or the pseudogene TRBV3-2), the J gene TRBJ2-7; TRBD2 matches at 8 bases. Germline assignment: CDR1 LGHDT and CDR2 YNNKEL (reference sequence). The CDR3 contains 15 residues. After removal of 4 bases from V and 0 bases from J, the junction contained 5 bases not matched to a gene. CDR3 residues: CASSLGLADSYEQYF. In DNA, the CDR3 is TGTGCCAGCAGCCTCGGACTAGCAGACTCCTACGAGCAGTACTTC.

The V gene is TRBV27, the J gene TRBJ2-2; 7 positions match TRBD2. V shed 10 bases and J 1 base; nucleotides not matched to a gene: 6. The V gene's germline CDR1 is MNHEY and CDR2 SMNVEV (reference sequence). This CDR3 comprises 14 residues. The CDR3 protein is CATYAGENTGELFF. The CDR3, as DNA: TGTGCCACCTACGCGGGAGAGAACACCGGGGAGCTGTTTTTT.

The sample holds one count of this clone. This rearrangement joins TRBV18 to TRBJ2-7, with 8 bases identical to TRBD1. Germline CDR1 reads KGHSH; CDR2 reads LQKENI. The CDR3 loop spans 17 amino acids. V lost 4 bases, J lost 1 base, and 12 bases stayed unmatched. In DNA form, the CDR3 reads TGTGCCAGCTCACTATTCCGGGCCGGGACAGGATCCTACGAGCAGTACGTC. Amino acids: CASSLFRAGTGSYEQYV.

V gene TRBV27 combines with J gene TRBJ2-2; 7 bases align to TRBD2. CDR3 length equals 16 residues. Per germline, CDR1 MNHEY and CDR2 SMNVEV (reference sequence). With 6 bases clipped from V and 4 bases from J, the junction kept 11 bases outside the gene matches. The CDR3 is CASSDTLADITGELFF. CDR3 nucleotides: TGTGCCAGCAGCGACACCCTAGCGGATATCACCGGGGAGCTGTTTTTT.

This chain links TRBV7-6 with TRBJ2-3, with D perhaps matching TRBD1 (5 bases). V lost 1 base to trimming and J lost 0 bases, with 23 bases between them. Looked up from germline, CDR1 is SGHVS and CDR2 is FNYEAQ. CDR3 length: 20 residues. CDR3 sequence: CASSLVRLTVSPSSTDTQYF. Written as DNA, the CDR3 is TGTGCCAGCAGCTTAGTACGCCTGACAGTTTCCCCTTCTAGCACAGATACGCAGTATTTT.

The chain joins TRBV11-2 to TRBJ2-2, with a tentative D call TRBD2 (6 bases). Trimming pared 7 bases from V and 0 bases from J, leaving 18 bases between. This CDR3 region has 17 residues. CDR1 and CDR2 (germline): SGHAT, FQNNGV. The DNA for the CDR3 is TGTGCCAGCAAAGTATCCCGCGGGGATACGAACACCGGGGAGCTGTTTTTT. Encoded protein: CASKVSRGDTNTGELFF.

The chain links TRBV11-3 to TRBJ2-7, with 7 bases fitting TRBD1. V trimming: 5 bases; J trimming: 5 bases; junction bases outside the gene matches: 6. This CDR3 region has 13 residues. CDR1 SGHNT and CDR2 YENEEA come from the germline V gene. CDR3 sequence reads: CASSHRDSDEQYV. CDR3 bases: TGTGCCAGCAGCCACAGGGACAGTGACGAGCAGTACGTC.

In this sample, this clone turned up once. The chain carries TRBV7-2 and TRBJ1-6; tentatively, D is TRBD1 (5 bases). V was pared by 3 bases and J by 5 bases, with 8 bases between. Per germline, CDR1 SGHTA and CDR2 FQGNSA. The CDR3 length is 14 residues. The CDR3 DNA reads TGTGCCAGCAGCTTGACAGTTAATAATTCACCCCTCCACTTT. Translated: CASSLTVNNSPLHF.

The chain carries TRBV12-3 or TRBV12-4 and TRBJ1-1; TRBD1 is a possible D gene (6 bases). CDR3 length equals 12 residues. Trimming shortened V by 5 bases and J by 8 bases, and 12 bases separated the two germline ends. The DNA of the CDR3 is TGTGCCAGCAGTATCGGGACACTGGAAGCTTTCTTT. This codes for CASSIGTLEAFF.

The J gene is TRBJ1-1, the V gene TRBV7-8; no definite D call. CDR1 is SGHVS and CDR2 is FQNEAQ in the germline V gene. The CDR3 has 14 amino acids. V shed 2 bases and J shed 3 bases, with 10 bases lying between them. CDR3 in amino acids: CASSLRGSDTEAFF. The DNA for the CDR3 is TGTGCCAGCAGCTTACGGGGATCTGACACTGAAGCTTTCTTT.

This clone was seen a few times. This CDR3 is CASSLFRDGYTF. The DNA for the CDR3 is TGTGCCAGCAGTTTGTTCCGGGATGGCTACACCTTC. The V call is TRBV28, the J call TRBJ1-2; the D is unclear. Germline loops: CDR1 MDHEN, CDR2 SYDVKM. V was pared by 3 bases and J by 6 bases, with 8 bases between. CDR3 length: 12 amino acids.

The rearrangement links TRBV7-3 to TRBJ1-2, with D maybe TRBD1 (6 bases). Looked up from germline, CDR1 is SGHTA and CDR2 is FQGTGA. The CDR3 contains 16 residues. V dropped 5 bases and J dropped 2 bases, with 18 bases sitting between them. CDR3 amino acids: CASSPSGTTTNYGYTF. The CDR3 DNA is TGTGCCAGCAGCCCAAGCGGGACAACTACCAACTATGGCTACACCTTC.

This clone has a handful of counts. V is TRBV5-6 and J is TRBJ2-1; 7 bases line up with TRBD1. The CDR3 is made up of 15 amino acids. In germline, CDR1 is SGHDT, CDR2 YYEEEE. The V and J ends lost 4 bases and 1 base, in that order; junction bases with no gene match: 5. Written as DNA, the CDR3 is TGTGCCAGCAGCCCAGACAGGGTTTCCTACAATGAGCAGTTCTTC. This encodes CASSPDRVSYNEQFF.

This chain links TRBV28 with TRBJ1-3; a weak D match, TRBD1 (6 bases). The ends were cut back, 3 bases at V and 0 bases at J, with 15 bases in the middle. This CDR3 is 17 amino acids long. Germline CDR1 reads MDHEN; CDR2 reads SYDVKM. In nucleotides, the CDR3 is TGTGCCAGCAGTTTTCGGGCAGGGGATAGCTCTGGAAACACCATATATTTT. Translating it yields CASSFRAGDSSGNTIYF. Drawing the rest from reference TRBV28 and TRBJ1-3, the complete variable domain is DVKVTQSSRYLVKRTGEKVFLECVQDMDHENMFWYRQDPGLGLRLIYFSYDVKMKEKGDIPEGYSVSREKKERFSLILESASTNQTSMYLCASSFRAGDSSGNTIYFGEGSWLTVV.

This clone was recorded only once. The chain is built from TRBV6-5 and TRBJ1-1; D unresolved. V lost 5 bases to trimming and J lost 3 bases, with 4 bases between them. The CDR3 is 11 residues long. Germline CDR1 and CDR2: MNHEY and SVGAGI. The CDR3 DNA is TGTGCCAGCAGTACAGACACTGAAGCTTTCTTT. This gives the protein CASSTDTEAFF.